These 25 T cell receptor beta chains originate from one sample sequenced in a study of response to subunit inactivated influenza vaccine (dated by TCRdb to 2017 to 2018). Libraries were constructed by RT-PCR. The data were produced on an Illumina HiSeq 2500. TCRdb ran its own pipeline on the public reads, namely fastp trimming at Q25 and MiXCR clone calling, and kept in-frame beta chains. Entries that share a CDR3 protein sequence are merged under the most common genes and DNA. This sample has roughly 570,000 distinct CDR3 sequences in its table, and around 15% of those were observed once. Around 10% of the sample is taken by the ten largest. The starting material was PBMCs from blood, obtained approximately 12 days after vaccination. The source is a man aged 50-59 years who received an inactivated influenza vaccine. Donor details come from another sample of the same person, matched by shared clones.

The sample holds many counts of this clonotype. The chain joins TRBV20-1 to TRBJ2-1, with 13 bases matching TRBD2. The ends lost 4 bases at V and 8 bases at J; junction bases unmatched: 17. This CDR3 has 18 amino acids. Germline lookup yields CDR1 DFQATT and CDR2 SNEGSKA (reference sequence). The CDR3 coding sequence is TGCAGTGCTACGAACCAACTACTGACTAGCGGGGGGAGGGATGAGCAGTTCTTC. It translates to CSATNQLLTSGGRDEQFF.

This clonotype came up a few times. V and J are TRBV7-3 and TRBJ2-2; 8 bases agree with TRBD1. V dropped 5 bases and J dropped 2; count of bases not matched to a gene: 4. Per germline, CDR1 SGHTA and CDR2 FQGTGA. CDR3 length equals 15 residues. DNA for the CDR3: TGTGCCAGCAGCCTGGACAGGGATAACACCGGGGAGCTGTTTTTT. This translates into CASSLDRDNTGELFF.

This clonotype came up a few times. The chain is built from TRBV9 and TRBJ1-5; weak D call: TRBD1 (5 bases). Trimming pared 0 bases from V and 5 bases from J, leaving 12 bases between. Germline CDR1 SGDLS, CDR2 YYNGEE. This CDR3 has 15 amino acids. This CDR3 reads CASSVEGVVDQPQHF. For the CDR3, the DNA is TGTGCCAGCAGCGTAGAAGGGGTGGTCGATCAGCCCCAGCATTTT.

This clonotype was picked up a small number of times. V is TRBV29-1 and J is TRBJ2-1, with TRBD1 as a possible D gene (6 bases). The CDR3 covers 16 residues. Between the trimmed V and J ends, which lost 4 bases and 0 bases, there was a span of 16 bases. CDR1 is SQVTM and CDR2 is ANQGSEA in the germline V gene. The CDR3 loop reads CSVGVRTASSYNEQFF. The CDR3 DNA is TGCAGCGTTGGAGTCCGGACAGCTAGCTCCTACAATGAGCAGTTCTTC.

The CDR3 reads CASSIPGANTEAFF. Here the CDR3 DNA reads TGTGCCAGCAGCATTCCCGGGGCAAACACTGAAGCTTTCTTT. This chain links TRBV7-8 with TRBJ1-1, with D perhaps TRBD1 (5 bases). Germline V CDR1 and CDR2: SGHVS, FQNEAQ. Trimming left V 5 bases short and J 2 bases short, with 12 bases between. This CDR3 has 14 residues.

The rearrangement uses TRBV20-1 and TRBJ1-1; D perhaps matches TRBD1 (5 bases). This CDR3 is 13 amino acids long. CDR1 and CDR2 (germline): DFQATT, SNEGSKA (reference sequence). Trimming left V 7 bases short and J 6 bases short, with 18 bases between. The CDR3 nucleotides read TGCAGTGAACTAAAACGGGGACGGGCTGAAGCTTTCTTT. It specifies CSELKRGRAEAFF.

This clonotype was detected only a few times. The chain has TRBV6-2 or TRBV6-3 and TRBJ1-6; D unresolved. Germline CDR1 reads MNHEY; CDR2 reads SVGEGT. The CDR3 loop spans 14 amino acids. V was shortened by 6 bases and J by 10 bases, with 16 bases between the two germline ends. The CDR3 DNA follows: TGTGCCAGCAGACCCATAGGGTTGGACTCACCCCTCCACTTT. Its translation: CASRPIGLDSPLHF.

The chain is built from TRBV6-2 or TRBV6-3 and TRBJ2-5; the D is unclear. Trimming shortened V by 6 bases and J by 7 bases, and 21 bases separated the two germline ends. The length of the CDR3 is 15 residues. Germline CDR1 MNHEY, CDR2 SVGEGT. The CDR3 loop reads CASSRLQANTRTQYF. DNA for the CDR3: TGTGCCAGCAGCAGACTTCAGGCCAACACGCGGACCCAGTACTTC.

This clonotype was seen more than once but under ten times. J is TRBJ2-7 and V is TRBV11-2; D uncertain. V shed 3 bases and J shed 6 bases, with 12 bases lying between them. Germline CDR1 reads SGHAT; CDR2 reads FQNNGV. The CDR3 runs 13 residues. CDR3 DNA: TGTGCCAGCAGCTTTACTGGGCCCTCCGAGCAGTACTTC. Its translation is CASSFTGPSEQYF. Together with reference TRBV11-2 and TRBJ2-7, the CDR3 gives the full variable domain: EAGVAQSPRYKIIEKRQSVAFWCNPISGHATLYWYQQILGQGPKLLIQFQNNGVVDDSQLPKDRFSAERLKGVDSTLKIQPAKLEDSAVYLCASSFTGPSEQYFGPGTRLTVT.

The V gene is TRBV4-3, the J gene TRBJ2-1; 13 bases agree with TRBD2. The CDR3 sequence is 16 residues long. The germline V gene has CDR1 LGHNA and CDR2 YSLEER. The junction had 4 bases not matched to a gene; V was cut back by 2 bases and J by 6 bases. Here the CDR3 DNA reads TGCGCCAGCAGCCAACCACTAGCGGGGGGGTTCAATGAGCAGTTCTTC. Residues: CASSQPLAGGFNEQFF.

This clonotype has a handful of counts. V and J are TRBV5-1 and TRBJ2-7; 9 bases are shared with TRBD1. The trim removed 4 bases at V and 5 bases at J, leaving 13 bases unmatched. The CDR3 loop spans 16 amino acids. The germline V gene has CDR1 SGHRS and CDR2 YFSETQ. CDR3 amino acids: CASSGQGQGVGDEQYF. The CDR3 nucleotides read TGCGCCAGCAGCGGACAGGGACAGGGAGTAGGAGACGAGCAGTACTTC. Based on the CDR3 plus reference TRBV5-1 and TRBJ2-7, the full variable domain is KAGVTQTPRYLIKTRGQQVTLSCSPISGHRSVSWYQQTPGQGLQFLFEYFSETQRNKGNFPGRFSGRQFSNSRSEMNVSTLELGDSALYLCASSGQGQGVGDEQYFGPGTRLTVT.

This clonotype was seen more than once but under ten times. This chain connects TRBV9 to TRBJ2-3; TRBD2 agrees at 8 bases. Germline CDR1 is SGDLS and CDR2 is YYNGEE. V dropped 4 bases and J dropped 4; count of bases not matched to a gene: 14. The CDR3 spans 17 residues. The CDR3 sequence is CASSPYEGTRPSDTQYF. The CDR3, as DNA: TGTGCCAGCAGCCCCTATGAGGGGACTAGGCCCTCAGATACGCAGTATTTT.

The V and J genes are TRBV7-2 and TRBJ1-5, with 8 positions matching TRBD1. The V gene's germline CDR1 is SGHTA and CDR2 FQGNSA. V gave up 1 base and J gave up 7 bases; unmatched junction bases: 9. CDR3 length: 16 residues. CDR3 sequence reads: CASSLGQGRVGQPQHF. CDR3 bases: TGTGCCAGCAGCTTAGGACAGGGGCGGGTCGGACAGCCCCAGCATTTT.

This clonotype turned up a few times. The chain links TRBV20-1 to TRBJ2-5, with 8 bases that match TRBD1. The V gene end was trimmed by 6 bases and the J gene end by 2 bases; junction bases not matched to a gene: 2. Per the germline V gene, CDR1 is DFQATT and CDR2 is SNEGSKA (reference sequence). This CDR3 comprises 12 residues. As DNA, the CDR3 is TGCAGTGCCGGACAGGGACAAGAGACCCAGTACTTC. Amino acid sequence: CSAGQGQETQYF.

The V gene is TRBV25-1, the J gene TRBJ2-1, with TRBD1 matching over 9 bases. This CDR3 is 19 amino acids long. Germline CDR1 is MGHDK and CDR2 is SYGVNS. V dropped 2 bases and J dropped 2; count of bases not matched to a gene: 13. The CDR3 DNA follows: TGTGCCAGCAGTGAAAGTCCCGGGACAGGGCGCGGGACCTACAATGAGCAGTTCTTC. The encoded protein is CASSESPGTGRGTYNEQFF.

This clonotype was counted many times. V is TRBV5-5 and J is TRBJ1-5, with D tentatively TRBD1 (5 bases). The CDR3 is made up of 17 amino acids. Between the trimmed V and J ends, which lost 5 bases and 0 bases, there was a span of 18 bases. Per the germline V gene, CDR1 is SGHKS and CDR2 is YYEKEE (reference sequence). CDR3: CASSPDNSPYSNQPQHF. CDR3 in DNA: TGTGCCAGCAGTCCGGACAACAGCCCATATAGCAATCAGCCCCAGCATTTT.

V and J are TRBV28 and TRBJ1-1; D is uncertain. The CDR3 is 13 amino acids. V dropped 3 bases and J dropped 4 bases, with 9 bases sitting between them. Germline V gene sequence: CDR1 MDHEN, CDR2 SYDVKM. The CDR3: CASSFGRSTEAFF. CDR3 DNA sequence: TGTGCCAGCAGTTTTGGGAGGAGCACTGAAGCTTTCTTT. The full variable domain, rest sourced from reference TRBV28 and TRBJ1-1, is DVKVTQSSRYLVKRTGEKVFLECVQDMDHENMFWYRQDPGLGLRLIYFSYDVKMKEKGDIPEGYSVSREKKERFSLILESASTNQTSMYLCASSFGRSTEAFFGQGTRLTVV.

Only a few counts were recorded for this clonotype. The chain links TRBV7-9 to TRBJ1-1; the D is unclear. Deletions cut 6 bases from V and 3 bases from J, with 11 bases between. The CDR3 length is 13 residues. From germline, CDR1 is SEHNR and CDR2 FQNEAQ (reference sequence). CDR3 in amino acids: CASSSPRDTEAFF. CDR3 DNA: TGTGCCAGCAGTTCCCCCCGGGACACTGAAGCTTTCTTT.

This chain joins TRBV18 and TRBJ2-3; D is uncertain. Trimming shortened V by 3 bases and J by 1 base, and 8 bases separated the two germline ends. The length of the CDR3 is 14 residues. Germline CDR1 is KGHSH and CDR2 is LQKENI. Here the CDR3 DNA reads TGTGCCAGCTCACCCTCAAGGGGCACAGATACGCAGTATTTT. Its translation is CASSPSRGTDTQYF.

This clonotype was seen only a few times. The chain joins TRBV18 to TRBJ1-1; no clear D. The CDR3 covers 14 residues. The V end was cut by 2 bases, the J end by 1 base, with 8 bases between. The germline gives CDR1 KGHSH, CDR2 LQKENI. In DNA form, the CDR3 reads TGTGCCAGCTCACCAAGAGGTCCGAACACTGAAGCTTTCTTT. Translation: CASSPRGPNTEAFF.

Only a few counts were recorded for this clonotype. The J gene is TRBJ2-7, the V gene TRBV6-5, with D tentatively TRBD2 (6 bases). V lost 0 bases, J lost 2 bases, and 17 bases lay in between. The CDR3 totals 17 residues. Germline assignment: CDR1 MNHEY and CDR2 SVGAGI. CDR3 DNA: TGTGCCAGCAGTTACTCGATTGGGGGGAGAGGGCCCTACGAGCAGTACTTC. Protein: CASSYSIGGRGPYEQYF.

This sequence joins TRBV30 and TRBJ1-4; D ambiguous. CDR3 length: 11 residues. Germline loops: CDR1 GTSNPN, CDR2 SVGIG (reference sequence). Between the trimmed V and J ends, which lost 0 bases and 10 bases, there was a span of 6 bases. CDR3 region: CAWSVEGKLFF. The DNA of the CDR3 is TGTGCCTGGAGTGTAGAGGGAAAACTGTTTTTT.

This clonotype was seen repeatedly, ten times or more. The V call is TRBV4-3, the J call TRBJ2-1, with a tentative D call TRBD1 (6 bases). The CDR3 has 15 amino acids. Germline V gene sequence: CDR1 LGHNA, CDR2 YSLEER. The V and J ends lost 1 base and 12 bases respectively, with 19 bases between them. The CDR3 loop reads CASSQVWDTHWGQFF. Here the CDR3 DNA reads TGCGCCAGCAGCCAAGTCTGGGACACTCACTGGGGGCAGTTCTTC.

In its sample, this clonotype was seen many times. The V call is TRBV7-9, the J call TRBJ1-1; D gene unclear. Germline V lookup: CDR1 SEHNR, CDR2 FQNEAQ (reference sequence). V was clipped by 3 bases and J by 1 base, with 3 bases between them. The length of the CDR3 is 12 residues. This CDR3 reads CASSFENTEAFF. DNA for the CDR3: TGTGCCAGCAGCTTTGAGAACACTGAAGCTTTCTTT.

This rearrangement joins TRBV11-2 to TRBJ2-1; the match to TRBD2 covers 14 bases. The V gene end was trimmed by 5 bases and the J gene end by 8 bases; junction bases not matched to a gene: 14. Germline V gene sequence: CDR1 SGHAT, CDR2 FQNNGV. The CDR3 spans 18 residues. For the CDR3, the DNA is TGTGCCAGCAGCCCTCAGCCCCGACTAGCGGGAGGGCGAGATGAGCAGTTCTTC. It encodes CASSPQPRLAGGRDEQFF.